A single T cell receptor beta chain is shown here with its context. This record belongs to a study of cytomegalovirus exposure and HLA in healthy donors. With 60 Vbeta and 13 Jbeta primers, the PCR was carried out. Sequenced by immunoSEQ multiplex PCR; TCRdb stores in-frame clones only, minus some. In the table there are about 140,000 clones, around 59% of which are singletons. The CDR3 loop spans 17 amino acids. V shed 4 bases and J 1 base; nucleotides not matched to a gene: 8. CDR1 and CDR2 (germline): SGHNT, YYREEE (reference sequence). This TCR was recovered from a male donor in good health and CMV-seronegative. Sequenced input: PBMCs. V gene TRBV5-4 combines with J gene TRBJ1-1, with 12 bases that match TRBD1. CDR3 protein: CASSQRDRGPPNTEAFF. DNA of the CDR3: TGTGCCAGCAGCCAGCGGGACAGGGGGCCTCCGAACACTGAAGCTTTCTTT.